This TCR beta chain is from a study of blood T cell repertoires in COVID-19. The germline gives CDR1 SGDLS, CDR2 YYNGEE. V lost 4 bases and J 5 bases, leaving 13 bases between the germline ends. This CDR3 has 13 amino acids. The method was immunoSEQ multiplex PCR; TCRdb's version includes in-frame clones alone and lacks a portion of them. The repertoire holds 50,000 to 55,000 clones, approximately 87% seen once, with 3% to 4.5% in the top ten. Sequencing was performed on peripheral blood. The TCR sequence derives from a man in his fifties or sixties with acute or convalescent COVID-19. The rearrangement links TRBV9 to TRBJ2-7; D call uncertain. The CDR3 protein is CASSPSPKNEQYF. CDR3 in DNA: TGTGCCAGCAGCCCAAGCCCCAAGAACGAGCAGTACTTC.